The 14 T cell receptor beta chains given below trace back to one sample, sequenced in a study of OX40 agonist ivuxolimab in advanced cancers. Generated by immunoSEQ multiplex PCR, the TCRdb table keeps only in-frame clones and is missing some. The repertoire consists of 55,000 or so clones, with roughly 87% occurring once and the leading ten covering 16%. The starting material was CD4+ or CD8+ T cells sorted from blood, obtained in a trial of the OX40 agonist ivuxolimab. These TCRs come from an adult with an advanced solid tumor such as melanoma, head and neck, liver or kidney cancer.

This chain uses TRBV9 with TRBJ2-1; 8 nucleotides align to TRBD2. This CDR3 contains 18 residues. Germline V gene lookup returns CDR1 SGDLS and CDR2 YYNGEE. Unmatched junction bases numbered 16, after V lost 0 bases and J lost 8 bases. As DNA, the CDR3 is TGTGCCAGCAGCGTAGGAGCGGGAGAGGTAACCTATTGGGATGAGCAGTTCTTC. As protein: CASSVGAGEVTYWDEQFF.

The rearrangement links TRBV28 to TRBJ2-1, with D unclear. Germline CDR1 and CDR2: MDHEN and SYDVKM. The CDR3 contains 13 residues. Trimming removed 7 bases at V and 0 bases at J, with 7 bases between. The CDR3 loop is CASTRSSYNEQFF. Here the CDR3 DNA reads TGTGCCAGCACCCGAAGCTCCTACAATGAGCAGTTCTTC. The full variable domain, rest sourced from reference TRBV28 and TRBJ2-1, is DVKVTQSSRYLVKRTGEKVFLECVQDMDHENMFWYRQDPGLGLRLIYFSYDVKMKEKGDIPEGYSVSREKKERFSLILESASTNQTSMYLCASTRSSYNEQFFGPGTRLTVL.

This clone is a singleton in its sample. V and J are TRBV19 and TRBJ1-2; D may be TRBD1 (6 bases). V shed 7 bases and J shed 0 bases, with 9 bases lying between them. This CDR3 comprises 13 residues. In germline, CDR1 is LNHDA, CDR2 SQIVND (reference sequence). Here the CDR3 DNA reads TGTGCCAGTAATGACAGGACTAACTATGGCTACACCTTC. This sequence encodes CASNDRTNYGYTF.

In the case of this clone: It is likely a read error: a sequence one base away is far more abundant. Other DNA sequences in this specimen translate into the identical CDR3. This chain uses TRBV21-1 with TRBJ2-1; TRBD1 is taken as the D call from the table, unchecked against the DNA. TRBV21-1 is noted as a pseudogene. The CDR3 sequence is 14 residues long. CDR3 in DNA: TGTGCCAGCAGCACCCGACAGGAAGGGGCTGAGCAGTTCTTC. Translated: CASSTRQEGAEQFF.

This clone is judged medium-sized (0.01 to 0.1%). The genes are TRBV19 and TRBJ1-1; D uncertain. Germline CDR1 and CDR2: LNHDA and SQIVND (reference sequence). Trimming pared 7 bases from V and 0 bases from J, leaving 9 bases between. The CDR3 is 13 amino acids. DNA for the CDR3: TGTGCCAGTACGACCAGGTTGAACACTGAAGCTTTCTTT. The encoded protein is CASTTRLNTEAFF.

This chain connects TRBV7-9 to TRBJ2-5, with TRBD1 matching 10 bases. With the DNA end fitting TRBJ2-7 better, the J assignment may be wrong. CDR3 length: 14 residues. Germline lookup yields CDR1 SEHNR and CDR2 FQNEAQ (reference sequence). CDR3 protein: CASSSRQGAYEQYF. CDR3 coding DNA: TGTGCCAGCAGCTCTCGACAGGGGGCGTACGAGCAGTACTTC.

The gene calls are TRBV7-3 and TRBJ2-2; D gene ambiguous. Germline CDR1 is SGHTA and CDR2 is FQGTGA. V lost 5 bases and J lost 6, with 10 bases in between. The CDR3 covers 13 residues. The CDR3 DNA sequence: TGTGCCAGCAGCCTACCCCCTTCCGGGGAGCTGTTTTTT. Translation gives CASSLPPSGELFF.

The rearrangement uses TRBV18 and TRBJ1-5; D is undetermined. CDR3 length equals 13 residues. Germline-derived CDR1 and CDR2 are KGHSH and LQKENI. V was cut by 4 bases and J by 1 base, with 5 bases left in between. The CDR3 loop reads CASSLSSNQPQHF. CDR3 in DNA: TGTGCCAGCTCACTGTCAAGCAATCAGCCCCAGCATTTT.

This clone was seen a few times. The V and J genes are TRBV18 and TRBJ1-4; D might be TRBD1 (5 bases). The CDR3 spans 16 residues. The germline CDR1 and CDR2 sequences are KGHSH and LQKENI. V was shortened by 4 bases and J by 5 bases, with 17 bases between the two germline ends. The CDR3, as DNA: TGTGCCAGCTCACTAAACCGGGACTGGGGGAATGAAAAACTGTTTTTT. Translated: CASSLNRDWGNEKLFF. Full variable domain (rest looked up from reference TRBV18 and TRBJ1-4): NAGVMQNPRHLVRRRGQEARLRCSPMKGHSHVYWYRQLPEEGLKFMVYLQKENIIDESGMPKERFSAEFPKEGPSILRIQQVVRGDSAAYFCASSLNRDWGNEKLFFGSGTQLSVL.

The chain recombines TRBV6-5 with TRBJ2-7; D is possibly TRBD1 (6 bases). Germline assignment: CDR1 MNHEY and CDR2 SVGAGI. V was shortened by 5 bases and J by 1 base, with 12 bases between the two germline ends. The CDR3 is 14 residues long. CDR3 nucleotide sequence: TGTGCCAGCAGTGCTAGGGACACTTCCTACGAGCAGTACTTC. This gives the protein CASSARDTSYEQYF.

Only a few counts were recorded for this clone. This sequence joins TRBV18 and TRBJ2-2; 8 nucleotides line up with TRBD1. The germline V gene encodes CDR1 KGHSH and CDR2 LQKENI. V shed 7 bases, J shed 5 bases, and the junction held 9 bases outside the gene matches. This CDR3 has 15 residues. The CDR3 nucleotides are TGTGCCAGCTACTCAGGGGGCGCAAGTACCGGGGAGCTGTTTTTT. It is translated as CASYSGGASTGELFF.

This chain links TRBV19 with TRBJ2-2, with 7 bases aligning to TRBD1. The V and J ends lost 6 bases and 4 bases, in that order; junction bases with no gene match: 5. The CDR3 runs to 14 residues. Germline V lookup: CDR1 LNHDA, CDR2 SQIVND (reference sequence). The CDR3 DNA is TGTGCCAGTAGCTGGGACAGCACCACCGGGGAGCTGTTTTTT. Translation: CASSWDSTTGELFF.

The chain couples TRBV5-1 to TRBJ2-3; perhaps TRBD1 as D (5 bases). Germline lookup yields CDR1 SGHRS and CDR2 YFSETQ. With 2 bases removed from V and 4 bases from J, the gap between germline ends came to 11 bases. This CDR3 is built from 14 residues. The CDR3 spells CASSFQQVSDTQYF. In DNA form, the CDR3 reads TGCGCCAGCAGCTTCCAACAGGTATCAGATACGCAGTATTTT.

This sequence joins TRBV5-3 and TRBJ1-6, with D possibly being TRBD1 (6 bases). TRBV5-3 is reported as an ORF; its role is uncertain. V shed 4 bases and J shed 8 bases, with 10 bases lying between them. The CDR3 length is 13 residues. CDR3 DNA: TGTGCCAGAAGCGGGGGGCCGGATTCACCCCTCCACTTT. It is translated as CARSGGPDSPLHF.